Listed below are T cell receptor beta chains from one sample, sequenced in a study of vaccination and CD4 T cells after COVID-19. Antigens for these TCRs are unknown. Using its own MiXCR run on the PCR reads, TCRdb lists one record per CDR3 protein. Of around 19,000 distinct CDR3 sequences in the sample, 25% to 30% were seen once. Input material: cultured CD4+ T cells from blood. These receptors all stem from a human donor with COVID-19. The CDR3 runs from the conserved cysteine through the conserved F or W. A D gene is named only where the DNA matches it firmly. Some rows have no size entry. The others give once, few or many, or a class for an expanded clone.

j_call d_call v_call clone_size cdr3_nt cdr3_aa
TRBJ2-5 TRBD2 TRBV6-1 NA TGTGCCACACGACGAGCGGGGGGCCGGGAGACCCAGTACTTC CATRRAGGRETQYF
TRBJ2-3 NA TRBV6-1 medium-sized TGTGCCAGCAGTGACACGGCGGGGGCGGATACGCAGTATTTT CASSDTAGADTQYF
TRBJ1-2 TRBD1 TRBV4-1 NA TGCGCCAGCAGCCAGCTGACAGGGGGCGATGCCAGCTACACCTTC CASSQLTGGDASYTF
TRBJ2-5 NA TRBV27 NA TGTGCCAGCAGTTTAGGAGGGGAGGTAAAAACCCAGTACTTC CASSLGGEVKTQYF
TRBJ2-3 TRBD2 TRBV2 NA TGTGCCAGCAGCCCGACGGGGGGAGATACGCAGTATTTT CASSPTGGDTQYF
TRBJ1-1 TRBD1 TRBV12-3/TRBV12-4 NA TGTGCCAGCAGTTACTCACAGGGGTCGCTGAACACTGAAGCTTTCTTT CASSYSQGSLNTEAFF
TRBJ2-5 NA TRBV28 few TGTGCCAGCAGTCCCTCAGTCGGTGATGAGACCCAGTACTTC CASSPSVGDETQYF
TRBJ2-2 NA TRBV7-6 NA TGTGCCAGCAGCGCCCGTGCGAGCGGTGGGGCGAACACCGGGGAGCTGTTTTTT CASSARASGGANTGELFF
TRBJ1-2 NA TRBV6-1 NA TGTGCCAGCAGGGCCACGGGCGAGAACTATGGCTACACCTTC CASRATGENYGYTF
TRBJ1-6 NA TRBV20-1 NA TGCAGTGCTTTTTCGGGATTGAGGGCCTATAATTCACCCCTCCACTTT CSAFSGLRAYNSPLHF
TRBJ2-7 NA TRBV7-9 NA TGTGCCAGCAGCTTTCCGGGCGTTACTCGGGACGAGCAGTACTTC CASSFPGVTRDEQYF
TRBJ1-1 NA TRBV2 NA TGTGCCAGCAGGGCCGGGACCGCGGGCACTGAAGCTTTCTTT CASRAGTAGTEAFF
TRBJ2-6 NA TRBV6-1 NA TGTGCCAGCAGCCCCCTCGACACGGCTGGGGCCAACGTCCTGACTTTC CASSPLDTAGANVLTF
TRBJ2-3 TRBD2 TRBV6-2/TRBV6-3 NA TGTGCCAGCAGTTACTCGGTGGGACTAGCGAATTTAGATACGCAGTATTTT CASSYSVGLANLDTQYF
TRBJ2-7 NA TRBV6-1 NA TGTGCCAGCGGGAACAGGGCCTTCCCAGACGAGCAGTACTTC CASGNRAFPDEQYF
TRBJ1-2 NA TRBV18 NA TGTGCCAGCTCGGAGGCACCCAACTATGGCTACACCTTC CASSEAPNYGYTF
TRBJ1-1 NA TRBV11-3 NA TGTGCCAGCAGCTTAGGTGTCGGAGGGAGGGACACTGAAGCTTTCTTT CASSLGVGGRDTEAFF
TRBJ1-2 NA TRBV27 few TGTGCCAGCAGTTTTCCTAATGGGATTAACTATGGCTACACCTTC CASSFPNGINYGYTF
TRBJ2-1 TRBD2 TRBV19 NA TGTGCGAGTAAAGGGCCGGGGGGACCATACAATGAGCAGTTCTTC CASKGPGGPYNEQFF
TRBJ2-3 NA TRBV7-2 few TGTGCCAGCAGCTTAGTTCCATCCCAGCCAGCCACAGATACGCAGTATTTT CASSLVPSQPATDTQYF
TRBJ2-7 NA TRBV11-2 NA TGTGCCAGCAGCCCCCTAATAAGTTCCTACGAGCAGTACTTC CASSPLISSYEQYF
TRBJ2-2 NA TRBV27 few TGTGCCAGCAGTTTTACGGCACTGACCGGGGAGCTGTTTTTT CASSFTALTGELFF
TRBJ1-1 NA TRBV2 NA TGTGCCAGCAGGACCGCCGGGGAAAACACTGAAGCTTTCTTT CASRTAGENTEAFF
TRBJ1-2 TRBD1 TRBV27 few TGTGCCAGCAGTTTTTCCCGCCGGACGACAGGGATGGACTATGGCTACACCTTC CASSFSRRTTGMDYGYTF
TRBJ1-2 TRBD1 TRBV5-6 NA TGTGCCAGCAGCAGGGGGCCCGCTAACTATGGCTACACCTTC CASSRGPANYGYTF
TRBJ1-2 TRBD1 TRBV7-2 medium-sized TGTGCCAGCAGCAAGAGGGGGCAGACCGGGCATGGCTACACCTTC CASSKRGQTGHGYTF
TRBJ1-2 NA TRBV7-9 few TGTGCCAGCAGCCGTCTGGGGGGCCTTAACTATGGCTACACCTTC CASSRLGGLNYGYTF
TRBJ1-2 NA TRBV7-2 NA TGTGCCAGCAGCCGCGGTCATGGCTACACCTTC CASSRGHGYTF
TRBJ1-1 NA TRBV27 NA TGTGCCAGCAGTTTGGCATCTGAAGCTTTCTTT CASSLASEAFF
TRBJ1-6 NA TRBV28 NA TGTGCCAGCAGCTACCCCGGCCAGGGGAGGAATTCACCCCTCCACTTT CASSYPGQGRNSPLHF
TRBJ2-1 TRBD2 TRBV23-1 NA TGCGCCAGCAGTCAAACTAGCGGGGGGGGGGATGAGCAGTTCTTC CASSQTSGGGDEQFF
TRBJ2-5 TRBD2 TRBV20-1 NA TGCAGTGCCGGACTAGCGGGGGGACAAGAGACCCAGTACTTC CSAGLAGGQETQYF
TRBJ2-1 NA TRBV6-1 few TGTGCCAGCAGCCCTCAGGGGCCCGCTATCCACAATGAGCAGTTCTTC CASSPQGPAIHNEQFF
TRBJ1-4 TRBD1 TRBV6-1 once TGTGCCAGCAGCCGCGACAGGGGACGGAATGAAAAACTGTTTTTT CASSRDRGRNEKLFF
TRBJ2-5 NA TRBV6-1 NA TGTGCCAGCAGGGAGGCTGGGACCCAGTACTTC CASREAGTQYF
TRBJ2-2 NA TRBV9 NA TGTGCCAGCAGCCCCGTGGGGGGCCGGAACACCGGGGAGCTGTTTTTT CASSPVGGRNTGELFF
TRBJ2-1 TRBD2 TRBV10-3 NA TGTGCCACGGGGACTAGCGGGGGGGCGTCCTACAATGAGCAGTTCTTC CATGTSGGASYNEQFF
TRBJ1-5 NA TRBV7-8 few TGTGCCAGCAGCTCCGCCATCGATAGCAATCAGCCCCAGCATTTT CASSSAIDSNQPQHF
TRBJ1-6 NA TRBV5-1 NA TGCGCCAGCAGCTTGGACGGGGGCTTCAGTTATAATTCACCCCTCCACTTT CASSLDGGFSYNSPLHF
TRBJ2-2 TRBD2 TRBV6-4 NA TGTGCCAGCAGTGACTCTAGCGGGGACACCGGGGAGCTGTTTTTT CASSDSSGDTGELFF
TRBJ2-2 TRBD1 TRBV7-9 NA TGTGCCAGCAGGGAGGACAGGGTCACCGGGGAGCTGTTTTTT CASREDRVTGELFF
TRBJ1-1 NA TRBV20-1 few TGCAGTGCTCCCGGACGGTCGAACACTGAAGCTTTCTTT CSAPGRSNTEAFF
TRBJ2-7 TRBD2 TRBV30 NA TGTGCCTGGACCCTTCATCGGGGGGACTTCGAGCAGTACTTC CAWTLHRGDFEQYF
TRBJ1-1 NA TRBV7-3 few TGTGCCAGCAGCTCCTCGGGGGGGGACTACACTGAAGCTTTCTTT CASSSSGGDYTEAFF
TRBJ2-4 TRBD1 TRBV20-1 few TGCAGTCAAAGAGCCGGGACAGGGGACCACTTC CSQRAGTGDHF
TRBJ2-2 NA TRBV6-1 NA TGTGCCAGCAGCAAGACAATCACGAACACCGGGGAGCTGTTTTTT CASSKTITNTGELFF
TRBJ2-5 NA TRBV5-1 medium-sized TGCGCCAGCAGCTTGGATGAGACCCAGTACTTC CASSLDETQYF
TRBJ1-2 TRBD1 TRBV7-9 few TGTGCCAGCAGCTGGGGGACAGGGGGTGACTATGGCTACACCTTC CASSWGTGGDYGYTF
TRBJ2-7 TRBD1 TRBV7-9 NA TGTGCCAGCAGCCCCGGGACAGGGAATACCTACGAGCAGTACTTC CASSPGTGNTYEQYF
TRBJ1-3 NA TRBV18 NA TGTGCCAGCTCAGGGTTGCAGCCTGGAAACACCATATATTTT CASSGLQPGNTIYF
TRBJ2-3 TRBD2 TRBV28 NA TGTGCCAGCAGGACCTATCTAGCGGGGGGCACAGATACGCAGTATTTT CASRTYLAGGTDTQYF
TRBJ1-5 NA TRBV20-1 few TGCAGTGCTAGAGCGACGAGGAGCAATCAGCCCCAGCATTTT CSARATRSNQPQHF
TRBJ1-4 TRBD1 TRBV7-2 few TGTGCCAGCAGCTTATGGCCCCCTCATGGACAGGGGGCGTTTGAAAAACTGTTTTTT CASSLWPPHGQGAFEKLFF
TRBJ1-5 TRBD1 TRBV20-1 NA TGCAGTGCCCCGAGACAGGGACGCAATCAGCCCCAGCATTTT CSAPRQGRNQPQHF
TRBJ2-1 TRBD2 TRBV6-1 NA TGTGCCAGCGGCCGGACTAGCGGGGGGTCCTACAATGAGCAGTTCTTC CASGRTSGGSYNEQFF
TRBJ2-2 TRBD1 TRBV7-9 NA TGTACCAGCAGCCTTGGACAGGGGACCACCGGGGAGCTGTTTTTT CTSSLGQGTTGELFF
TRBJ2-5 NA TRBV4-2 NA TGTGCCAGCAGCCACGCTGTACGGCAGATGGAGACCCAGTACTTC CASSHAVRQMETQYF
TRBJ1-1 TRBD1 TRBV30 few TGTGCCTGGATTCAACCCAGGGGGCCCTTCTACATGAACACTGAAGCTTTCTTT CAWIQPRGPFYMNTEAFF